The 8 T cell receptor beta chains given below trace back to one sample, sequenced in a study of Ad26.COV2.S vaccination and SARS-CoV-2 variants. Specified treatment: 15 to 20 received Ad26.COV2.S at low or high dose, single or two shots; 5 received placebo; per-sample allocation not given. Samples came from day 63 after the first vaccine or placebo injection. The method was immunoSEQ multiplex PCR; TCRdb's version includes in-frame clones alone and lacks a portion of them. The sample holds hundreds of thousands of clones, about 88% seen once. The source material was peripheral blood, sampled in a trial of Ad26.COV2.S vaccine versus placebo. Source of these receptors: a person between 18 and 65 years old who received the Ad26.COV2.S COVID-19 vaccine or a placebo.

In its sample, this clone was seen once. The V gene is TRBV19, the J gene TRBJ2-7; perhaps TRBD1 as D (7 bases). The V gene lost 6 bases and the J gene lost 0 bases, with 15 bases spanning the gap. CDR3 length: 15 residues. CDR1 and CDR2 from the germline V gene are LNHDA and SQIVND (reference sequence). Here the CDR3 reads CASRKAGGNSYEQYF. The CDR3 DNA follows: TGTGCCAGTAGGAAGGCAGGGGGGAACTCCTACGAGCAGTACTTC.

The CDR3 bases are TGCAGCGTTGAAGAAGGAGGCTCGGCTTTCTTT. Encoded protein: CSVEEGGSAFF. The chain uses TRBV29-1 and TRBJ1-1; D gene ambiguous. V was shortened by 0 bases and J by 11 bases, with 10 bases between the two germline ends. This CDR3 is 11 amino acids long. Germline CDR1 reads SQVTM; CDR2 reads ANQGSEA. The full variable domain, with the rest looked up from reference TRBV29-1 and TRBJ1-1, is SAVISQKPSRDICQRGTSLTIQCQVDSQVTMMFWYRQQPGQSLTLIATANQGSEATYESGFVIDKFPISRPNLTFSTLTVSNMSPEDSSIYLCSVEEGGSAFFGQGTRLTVV.

CDR3 bases: TGTGCCAGTAGTATGAGGAGTAGTGGGGAGCTGTTTTTT. The encoded protein is CASSMRSSGELFF. V and J are TRBV19 and TRBJ2-2; D not certain. This CDR3 is built from 13 residues. V was cut by 3 bases and J by 8 bases, with 10 bases left in between. Germline CDR1 reads LNHDA; CDR2 reads SQIVND (reference sequence).

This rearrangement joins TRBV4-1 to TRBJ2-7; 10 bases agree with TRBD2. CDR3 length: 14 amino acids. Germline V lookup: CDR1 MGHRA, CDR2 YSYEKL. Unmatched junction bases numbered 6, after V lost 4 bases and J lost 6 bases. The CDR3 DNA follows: TGCGCCAGCAGCCGGGGGCTAGCGGGAGCCGAGCAGTACTTC. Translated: CASSRGLAGAEQYF.

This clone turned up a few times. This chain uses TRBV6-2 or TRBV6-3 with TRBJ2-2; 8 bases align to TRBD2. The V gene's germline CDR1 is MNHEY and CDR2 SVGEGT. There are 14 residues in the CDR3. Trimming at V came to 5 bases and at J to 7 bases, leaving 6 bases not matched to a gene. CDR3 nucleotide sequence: TGTGCCAGCAGTACCGGGGGGGCGGACGGGGAGCTGTTTTTT. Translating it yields CASSTGGADGELFF.

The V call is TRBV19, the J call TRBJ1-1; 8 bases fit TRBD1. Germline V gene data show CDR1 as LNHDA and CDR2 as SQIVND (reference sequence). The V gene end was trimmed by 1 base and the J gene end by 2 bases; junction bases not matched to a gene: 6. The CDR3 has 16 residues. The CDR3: CASSIVTGGFNTEAFF. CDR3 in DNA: TGTGCCAGTAGTATAGTTACAGGGGGTTTCAACACTGAAGCTTTCTTT. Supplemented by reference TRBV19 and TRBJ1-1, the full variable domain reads DGGITQSPKYLFRKEGQNVTLSCEQNLNHDAMYWYRQDPGQGLRLIYYSQIVNDFQKGDIAEGYSVSREKKESFPLTVTSAQKNPTAFYLCASSIVTGGFNTEAFFGQGTRLTVV.

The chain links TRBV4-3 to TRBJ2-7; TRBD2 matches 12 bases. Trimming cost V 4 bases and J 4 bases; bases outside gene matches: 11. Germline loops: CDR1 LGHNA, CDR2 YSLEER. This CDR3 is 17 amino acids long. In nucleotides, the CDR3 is TGCGCCAGCAGCCTTAGACTAGCGGGAGCTACAGGTTACGAGCAGTACTTC. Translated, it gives CASSLRLAGATGYEQYF.

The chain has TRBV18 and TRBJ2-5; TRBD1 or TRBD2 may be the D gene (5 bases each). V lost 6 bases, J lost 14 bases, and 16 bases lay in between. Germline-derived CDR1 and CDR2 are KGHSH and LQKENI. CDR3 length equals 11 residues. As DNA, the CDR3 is TGTGCCAGCTCGAACCCAGGGAGCCAATACTTC. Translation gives CASSNPGSQYF.